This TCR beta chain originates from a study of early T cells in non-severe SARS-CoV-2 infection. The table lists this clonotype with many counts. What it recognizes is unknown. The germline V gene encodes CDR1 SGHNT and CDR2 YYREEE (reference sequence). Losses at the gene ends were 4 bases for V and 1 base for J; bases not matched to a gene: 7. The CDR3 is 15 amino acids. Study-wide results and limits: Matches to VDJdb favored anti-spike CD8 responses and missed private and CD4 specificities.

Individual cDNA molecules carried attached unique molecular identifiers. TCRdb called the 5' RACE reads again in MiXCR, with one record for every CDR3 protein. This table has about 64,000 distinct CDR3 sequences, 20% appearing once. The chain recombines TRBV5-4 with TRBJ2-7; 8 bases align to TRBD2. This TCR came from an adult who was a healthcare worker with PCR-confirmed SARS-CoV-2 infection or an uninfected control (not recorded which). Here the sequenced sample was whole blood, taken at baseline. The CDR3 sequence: CASSQAQRGSYEQYF. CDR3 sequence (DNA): TGTGCCAGCAGCCAGGCCCAGCGGGGGTCCTACGAGCAGTACTTC. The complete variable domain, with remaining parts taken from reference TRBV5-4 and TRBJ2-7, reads ETGVTQSPTHLIKTRGQQVTLRCSSQSGHNTVSWYQQALGQGPQFIFQYYREEENGRGNFPPRFSGLQFPNYSSELNVNALELDDSALYLCASSQAQRGSYEQYFGPGTRLTVT.